This T cell receptor beta chain is drawn from a study of cytomegalovirus exposure and HLA in healthy donors. Study-wide context: A later analysis reported the same platform for the roughly 110 validation repertoires and the roughly 650 first-cohort repertoires.

Germline V CDR1 and CDR2: MNHEY, SVGAGI. V trimming: 6 bases; J trimming: 2 bases; junction bases outside the gene matches: 7. CDR3 length: 15 residues. TCRdb's copy holds only in-frame clones and misses some; the assay was immunoSEQ multiplex PCR. The data hold 150,000 to 180,000 clones, with about 86% observed a single time. The sample taken for sequencing was PBMCs. The origin of this receptor is a man between 18 and 29 years old in good health and CMV-seropositive. V and J are TRBV6-5 and TRBJ2-7, with 10 positions matching TRBD2. Here the CDR3 reads CASRSPGLATYEQYF. CDR3 nucleotide sequence: TGTGCCAGCAGGAGCCCGGGACTAGCGACCTACGAGCAGTACTTC.